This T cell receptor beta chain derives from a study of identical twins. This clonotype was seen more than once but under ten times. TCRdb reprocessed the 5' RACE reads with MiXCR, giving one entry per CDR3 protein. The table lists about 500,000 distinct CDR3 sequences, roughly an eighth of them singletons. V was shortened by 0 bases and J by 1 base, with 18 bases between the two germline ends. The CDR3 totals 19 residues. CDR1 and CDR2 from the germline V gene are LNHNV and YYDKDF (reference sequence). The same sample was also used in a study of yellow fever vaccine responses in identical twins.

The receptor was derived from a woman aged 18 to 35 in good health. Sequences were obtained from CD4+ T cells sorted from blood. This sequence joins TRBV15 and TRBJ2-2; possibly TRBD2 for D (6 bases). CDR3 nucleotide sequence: TGTGCCACCAGCAGAGATCACTTTAGGGGAGCGGGGAACACCGGGGAGCTGTTTTTT. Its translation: CATSRDHFRGAGNTGELFF.